The 23 T cell receptor beta chains presented below share a single source sample, sequenced in a study of technical replicates of blood from a handful of donors. Sequenced by immunoSEQ multiplex PCR; TCRdb stores in-frame clones only, minus some. Counted here are 80,000 or so clones, about 94% occurring once; the ten biggest clones make up 0.38%. Sequencing input: T cells isolated from PBMCs. These receptors all stem from a human donor in good health.

CDR3 sequence reads: CASSRQATQYF. In DNA form, the CDR3 reads TGTGCCAGCAGCAGACAGGCTACGCAGTATTTT. The chain combines TRBV7-9 with TRBJ2-3, with D possibly TRBD1 on 6 matching bases. Trimming removed 5 bases from V and 8 bases from J, with 8 bases in between. Germline-derived CDR1 and CDR2 are SEHNR and FQNEAQ (reference sequence). This CDR3 has 11 residues. The whole variable domain, remainder taken from reference TRBV7-9 and TRBJ2-3, is DTGVSQNPRHKITKRGQNVTFRCDPISEHNRLYWYRQTLGQGPEFLTYFQNEAQLEKSRLLSDRFSAERPKGSFSTLEIQRTEQGDSAMYLCASSRQATQYFGPGTRLTVL.

This chain uses TRBV7-2 with TRBJ2-7; D is unresolved. The CDR3 has 13 amino acids. V was shortened by 5 bases and J by 3 bases, with 11 bases between the two germline ends. Germline-derived CDR1 and CDR2 are SGHTA and FQGNSA. The CDR3 DNA follows: TGTGCCAGCAGCGCCCGCGCCGGCTACGAGCAGTACTTC. It is translated as CASSARAGYEQYF.

CDR3 in amino acids: CASSFSGSYNEQFF. CDR3 in DNA: TGTGCCAGCAGCTTCAGCGGGTCCTACAATGAGCAGTTCTTC. The chain couples TRBV7-9 to TRBJ2-1; tentative D call: TRBD2 (6 bases). V was cut by 3 bases and J by 1 base, with 7 bases left in between. The length of the CDR3 is 14 residues. Germline CDR1 is SEHNR and CDR2 is FQNEAQ (reference sequence).

J is TRBJ2-1 and V is TRBV28; tentatively, D is TRBD2 (5 bases). The CDR3 extends over 15 amino acids. The germline V gene has CDR1 MDHEN and CDR2 SYDVKM. Trimming cost V 3 bases and J 2 bases, with 11 bases left between them. The CDR3 protein is CASSFRMRAYNEQFF. DNA of the CDR3: TGTGCCAGCAGTTTTAGGATGCGGGCCTACAATGAGCAGTTCTTC.

The chain employs TRBV28 and TRBJ1-2; D is possibly TRBD1 (5 bases). CDR3 length equals 11 residues. Germline assignment: CDR1 MDHEN and CDR2 SYDVKM. Trimming took off 6 bases at V and 8 bases at J, with 10 bases between the two ends. The DNA for the CDR3 is TGTGCCAGCAGCAGGGTGCACGGCTACACCTTC. This sequence encodes CASSRVHGYTF.

The V gene is TRBV11-3, the J gene TRBJ2-5, with 7 positions matching TRBD1. CDR3 size: 15 residues. The trim removed 4 bases at V and 5 bases at J, leaving 10 bases unmatched. Germline values: CDR1 SGHNT, CDR2 YENEEA. In nucleotides, the CDR3 is TGTGCCAGCAGCTCCGCGACAGGGCGGAGGGAGACCCAGTACTTC. This encodes CASSSATGRRETQYF.

With regard to this clone: The junction differs from germline at one of its ends, possibly a read error. J is TRBJ1-5 and V is TRBV4-1; D gene uncertain. Germline assignment: CDR1 MGHRA and CDR2 YSYEKL. This CDR3 is built from 12 residues. The CDR3 protein is CASSQVGGRRVF. CDR3 coding DNA: TGCGCCAGCAGCCAAGTTGGTGGCCGGCGGGTTTTT.

This clone appeared a single time. The chain recombines TRBV19 with TRBJ1-5; 8 bases map to TRBD1. V lost 5 bases and J lost 6; bases outside the gene matches: 9. This CDR3 spans 15 amino acids. The germline gives CDR1 LNHDA, CDR2 SQIVND (reference sequence). The CDR3 region is CASSPGQGIFQPQHF. CDR3 bases: TGTGCCAGTAGTCCTGGACAGGGTATATTTCAGCCCCAGCATTTT. Complete variable domain (other parts from reference TRBV19 and TRBJ1-5): DGGITQSPKYLFRKEGQNVTLSCEQNLNHDAMYWYRQDPGQGLRLIYYSQIVNDFQKGDIAEGYSVSREKKESFPLTVTSAQKNPTAFYLCASSPGQGIFQPQHFGDGTRLSIL.

The chain combines TRBV5-4 with TRBJ2-7, with 8 bases matching TRBD2. This CDR3 contains 14 residues. Germline CDR1 SGHNT, CDR2 YYREEE (reference sequence). The V segment lost 2 bases and the J segment 2 bases; nucleotides outside the gene matches: 3. In DNA form, the CDR3 reads TGTGCCAGCAGCTTAGCGGGAGCCCCCTACGAGCAGTACTTC. Translated: CASSLAGAPYEQYF.

This sequence joins TRBV19 and TRBJ1-3; possibly TRBD1 for D (6 bases). Trimming took off 6 bases at V and 3 bases at J, with 12 bases between the two ends. This CDR3 comprises 14 residues. CDR1 LNHDA and CDR2 SQIVND come from the germline V gene (reference sequence). CDR3 region: CASRPNRVGNTIYF. CDR3 bases: TGTGCCAGTAGACCTAACAGGGTTGGAAACACCATATATTTT.

The gene calls are TRBV6-4 and TRBJ2-1, with 7 bases that match TRBD2. Per the germline V gene, CDR1 is MRHNA and CDR2 is SNTAGT. The length of the CDR3 is 16 residues. V lost 0 bases, J lost 7 bases, and 9 bases stayed unmatched. Written as DNA, the CDR3 is TGTGCCAGCAGTGACTCTAGCTGGGCTAGCGGAAATGAGCAGTTCTTC. It translates to CASSDSSWASGNEQFF.

This clone occurred once. The J gene is TRBJ1-3, the V gene TRBV7-8; possibly TRBD1 for D (5 bases). The CDR3 runs to 12 residues. V lost 5 bases to trimming and J lost 4 bases, with 6 bases between them. CDR1 and CDR2 from the germline V gene are SGHVS and FQNEAQ. The CDR3 here is CASSNRGNTIYF. CDR3 coding DNA: TGTGCCAGCAGCAACAGGGGAAACACCATATATTTT.

V and J are TRBV7-2 and TRBJ2-7; D uncertain. This CDR3 has 14 amino acids. Per the germline V gene, CDR1 is SGHTA and CDR2 is FQGNSA. V lost 4 bases and J 1 base, leaving 11 bases between the germline ends. The CDR3 region is CASSSTGPSYEQYF. The CDR3 bases are TGTGCCAGCAGCTCGACTGGTCCTTCCTACGAGCAGTACTTC. The full variable domain, in which reference TRBV7-2 and TRBJ2-7 provide the parts outside the CDR3, is GAGVSQSPSNKVTEKGKDVELRCDPISGHTALYWYRQSLGQGLEFLIYFQGNSAPDKSGLPSDRFSAERTGGSVSTLTIQRTQQEDSAVYLCASSSTGPSYEQYFGPGTRLTVT.

The chain employs TRBV30 and TRBJ1-3; 12 bases line up with TRBD1. V lost 5 bases, J lost 7 bases, and 6 bases stayed unmatched. The CDR3 length is 14 residues. The germline V gene has CDR1 GTSNPN and CDR2 SVGIG (reference sequence). CDR3 residues: CAWDPGQGANTIYF. The DNA of the CDR3 is TGTGCCTGGGACCCGGGACAGGGGGCGAACACCATATATTTT.

J is TRBJ2-1 and V is TRBV6-5, with D unclear. Trimming shortened V by 4 bases and J by 0 bases, and 10 bases separated the two germline ends. Looked up from germline, CDR1 is MNHEY and CDR2 is SVGAGI. There are 15 residues in the CDR3. The CDR3 DNA is TGTGCCAGCAGTTCAGGTTCCAGCTCCTACAATGAGCAGTTCTTC. Its translation: CASSSGSSSYNEQFF.

This chain links TRBV19 with TRBJ1-1; 8 bases fit TRBD1. This CDR3 region has 13 residues. The germline gives CDR1 LNHDA, CDR2 SQIVND (reference sequence). The junction had 10 bases not matched to a gene; V was cut back by 10 bases and J by 6 bases. The CDR3 DNA reads TGTGCCATTCGATCCCACAGGGGGTCTGAAGCTTTCTTT. Its translation: CAIRSHRGSEAFF.

This clone was seen a single time. The chain uses TRBV6-1 and TRBJ2-1; 8 bases fit TRBD1. V gave up 10 bases and J gave up 6 bases; unmatched junction bases: 11. The CDR3 runs to 14 residues. Germline CDR1 MNHNS, CDR2 SASEGT. CDR3 amino acids: CANKEQGAGNEQFF. DNA for the CDR3: TGTGCCAACAAAGAGCAGGGGGCGGGCAATGAGCAGTTCTTC.

The V gene is TRBV28, the J gene TRBJ2-7; maybe TRBD1 (6 bases). Germline assignment: CDR1 MDHEN and CDR2 SYDVKM. Trimming pared 10 bases from V and 2 bases from J, leaving 18 bases between. The CDR3 is 14 amino acids. The CDR3 loop is CATAGAGVPYEQYF. CDR3 in DNA: TGTGCCACTGCCGGGGCAGGGGTGCCCTACGAGCAGTACTTC. Full variable domain (remainder filled in from reference TRBV28 and TRBJ2-7): DVKVTQSSRYLVKRTGEKVFLECVQDMDHENMFWYRQDPGLGLRLIYFSYDVKMKEKGDIPEGYSVSREKKERFSLILESASTNQTSMYLCATAGAGVPYEQYFGPGTRLTVT.

The chain combines TRBV11-3 with TRBJ1-4; TRBD1 matches at 7 bases. Germline-derived CDR1 and CDR2 are SGHNT and YENEEA. The CDR3 length is 14 residues. Trimming took 3 bases from V and 5 from J; bases not matched to a gene: 3. The CDR3 DNA follows: TGTGCCAGCAGCTTCGGAGGGGGCAATGAAAAACTGTTTTTT. Its translation: CASSFGGGNEKLFF. Together with reference TRBV11-3 and TRBJ1-4, the CDR3 gives the full variable domain: EAGVVQSPRYKIIEKKQPVAFWCNPISGHNTLYWYLQNLGQGPELLIRYENEEAVDDSQLPKDRFSAERLKGVDSTLKIQPAELGDSAVYLCASSFGGGNEKLFFGSGTQLSVL.

The chain links TRBV11-3 to TRBJ2-7, with 7 bases identical to TRBD1. This CDR3 has 15 residues. With V trimmed by 3 bases and J by 5 bases, 10 bases remained unmatched. Germline CDR1 SGHNT, CDR2 YENEEA. CDR3 loop: CASSFGADRANEQYF. The CDR3 coding sequence is TGTGCCAGCAGCTTTGGGGCAGACAGGGCAAACGAGCAGTACTTC.

The rearrangement uses TRBV27 and TRBJ1-1; D might be TRBD1 (6 bases). CDR1 and CDR2 (germline): MNHEY, SMNVEV (reference sequence). Trimming took 8 bases from V and 4 from J, leaving 11 bases between them. The CDR3 length is 12 residues. This CDR3 is CASVSGATEAFF. DNA of the CDR3: TGTGCCAGCGTTTCAGGGGCCACTGAAGCTTTCTTT.

The chain joins TRBV7-9 to TRBJ2-1; the D gene is possibly TRBD2 (5 bases). The CDR3 loop spans 13 amino acids. With 5 bases removed from V and 10 bases from J, the gap between germline ends came to 15 bases. Looked up from germline, CDR1 is SEHNR and CDR2 is FQNEAQ (reference sequence). The CDR3 DNA follows: TGTGCCAGCAGCCCCGGCATGGAGCGGGAGCAGTTCTTC. Amino acid sequence: CASSPGMEREQFF.

The CDR3 protein is CASSGTGTSGSQGETQYF. Here the CDR3 DNA reads TGCGCCAGCAGCGGAACCGGGACTAGCGGGAGTCAAGGGGAGACCCAGTACTTC. J is TRBJ2-5 and V is TRBV5-1; 14 bases match TRBD2. CDR3 length equals 18 residues. CDR1 SGHRS and CDR2 YFSETQ come from the germline V gene. With V trimmed by 4 bases and J by 5 bases, 13 bases remained unmatched. Full variable domain (remainder filled in from reference TRBV5-1 and TRBJ2-5): KAGVTQTPRYLIKTRGQQVTLSCSPISGHRSVSWYQQTPGQGLQFLFEYFSETQRNKGNFPGRFSGRQFSNSRSEMNVSTLELGDSALYLCASSGTGTSGSQGETQYFGPGTRLLVL.